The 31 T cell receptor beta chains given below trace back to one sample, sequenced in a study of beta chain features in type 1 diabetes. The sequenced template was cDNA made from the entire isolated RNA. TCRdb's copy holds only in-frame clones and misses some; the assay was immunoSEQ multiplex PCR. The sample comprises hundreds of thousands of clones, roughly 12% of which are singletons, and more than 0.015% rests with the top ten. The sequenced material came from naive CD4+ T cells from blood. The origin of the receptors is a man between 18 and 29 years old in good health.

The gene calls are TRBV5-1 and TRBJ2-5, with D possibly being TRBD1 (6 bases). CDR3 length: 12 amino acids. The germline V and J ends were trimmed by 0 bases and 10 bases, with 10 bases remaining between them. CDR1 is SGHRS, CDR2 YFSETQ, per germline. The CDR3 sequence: CASSLGGQNQYF. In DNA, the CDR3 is TGCGCCAGCAGCTTGGGAGGACAGAACCAGTACTTC.

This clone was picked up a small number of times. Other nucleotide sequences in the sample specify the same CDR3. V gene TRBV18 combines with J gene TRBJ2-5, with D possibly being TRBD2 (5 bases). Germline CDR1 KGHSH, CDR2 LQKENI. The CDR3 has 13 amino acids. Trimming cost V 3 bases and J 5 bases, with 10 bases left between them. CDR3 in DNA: TGTGCCAGCTCACCCGAAGGCGGGGAGACCCAGTACTTC. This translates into CASSPEGGETQYF.

As DNA, the CDR3 is TGTGCCAGCAGCTTAGAGGGAGCGCCCAACTATGGCTACACCTTC. It is translated as CASSLEGAPNYGYTF. This chain links TRBV7-8 with TRBJ1-2; D remains unclear. CDR1 and CDR2 from the germline V gene are SGHVS and FQNEAQ. V lost 1 base, J lost 2 bases, and 11 bases lay in between. CDR3 size: 15 residues.

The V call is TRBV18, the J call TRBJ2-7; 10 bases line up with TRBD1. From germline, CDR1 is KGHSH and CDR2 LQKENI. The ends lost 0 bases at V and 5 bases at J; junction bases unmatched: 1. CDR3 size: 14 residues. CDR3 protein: CASSPPTGGHEQYF. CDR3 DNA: TGTGCCAGCTCACCACCGACAGGGGGCCACGAGCAGTACTTC. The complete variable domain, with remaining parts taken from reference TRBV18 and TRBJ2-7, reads NAGVMQNPRHLVRRRGQEARLRCSPMKGHSHVYWYRQLPEEGLKFMVYLQKENIIDESGMPKERFSAEFPKEGPSILRIQQVVRGDSAAYFCASSPPTGGHEQYFGPGTRLTVT.

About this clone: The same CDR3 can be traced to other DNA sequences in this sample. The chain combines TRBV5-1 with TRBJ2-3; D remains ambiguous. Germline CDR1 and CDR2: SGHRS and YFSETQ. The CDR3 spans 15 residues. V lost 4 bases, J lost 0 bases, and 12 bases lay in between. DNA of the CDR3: TGCGCCAGCAGCCTAGACGGAACTAGCACAGATACGCAGTATTTT. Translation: CASSLDGTSTDTQYF.

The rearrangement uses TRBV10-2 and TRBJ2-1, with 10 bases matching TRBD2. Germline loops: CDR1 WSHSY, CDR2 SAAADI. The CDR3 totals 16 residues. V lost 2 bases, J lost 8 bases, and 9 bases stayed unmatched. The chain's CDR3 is CASSETLSGRGDEQFF. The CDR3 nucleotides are TGCGCCAGCAGTGAGACGTTGAGCGGGAGGGGGGATGAGCAGTTCTTC.

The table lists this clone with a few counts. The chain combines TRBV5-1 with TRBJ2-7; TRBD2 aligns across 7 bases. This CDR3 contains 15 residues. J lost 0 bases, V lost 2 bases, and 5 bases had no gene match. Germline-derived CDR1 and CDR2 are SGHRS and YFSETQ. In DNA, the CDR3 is TGCGCCAGCAGCTTTACAGCGGGAACCTCCTACGAGCAGTACTTC. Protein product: CASSFTAGTSYEQYF.

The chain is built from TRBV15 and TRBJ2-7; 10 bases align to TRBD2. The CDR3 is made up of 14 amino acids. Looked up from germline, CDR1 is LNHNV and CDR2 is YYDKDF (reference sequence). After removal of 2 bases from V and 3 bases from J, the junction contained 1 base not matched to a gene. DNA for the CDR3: TGTGCCACCAGCAGATTAGCGGGAGGCTACGAGCAGTACTTC. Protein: CATSRLAGGYEQYF.

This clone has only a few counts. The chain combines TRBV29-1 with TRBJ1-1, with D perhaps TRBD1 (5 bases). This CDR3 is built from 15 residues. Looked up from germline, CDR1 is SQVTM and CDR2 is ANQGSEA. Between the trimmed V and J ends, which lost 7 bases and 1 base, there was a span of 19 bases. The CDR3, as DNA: TGCAGCGGCCTAAGTTCGGGACTCCCGAACACTGAAGCTTTCTTT. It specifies CSGLSSGLPNTEAFF.

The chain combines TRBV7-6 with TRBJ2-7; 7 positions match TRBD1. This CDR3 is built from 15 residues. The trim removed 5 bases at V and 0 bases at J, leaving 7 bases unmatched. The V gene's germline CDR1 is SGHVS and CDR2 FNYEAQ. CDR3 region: CASSRYDRASYEQYF. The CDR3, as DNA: TGTGCCAGCAGCCGCTATGACAGGGCCTCCTACGAGCAGTACTTC.

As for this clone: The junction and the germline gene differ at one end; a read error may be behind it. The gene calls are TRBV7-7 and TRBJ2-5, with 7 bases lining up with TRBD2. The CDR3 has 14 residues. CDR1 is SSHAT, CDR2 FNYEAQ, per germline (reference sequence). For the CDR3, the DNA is TGTGCTAGCAGTCCGACCGGGAGGCAAGAGACCCAGTACTTC. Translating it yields CASSPTGRQETQYF. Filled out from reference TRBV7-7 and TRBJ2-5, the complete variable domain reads GAGVSQSPRYKVTKRGQDVTLRCDPISSHATLYWYQQALGQGPEFLTYFNYEAQPDKSGLPSDRFSAERPEGSISTLTIQRTEQRDSAMYRCASSPTGRQETQYFGPGTRLLVL.

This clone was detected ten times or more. This CDR3 is CSVSSGGWNIQYF. CDR3 bases: TGCAGCGTTAGCTCGGGGGGTTGGAACATTCAGTACTTC. V usage is TRBV29-1 and J usage is TRBJ2-4, with 7 bases that match TRBD2. From germline, CDR1 is SQVTM and CDR2 ANQGSEA. The V segment lost 5 bases and the J segment 7 bases; nucleotides outside the gene matches: 8. This CDR3 is built from 13 residues.

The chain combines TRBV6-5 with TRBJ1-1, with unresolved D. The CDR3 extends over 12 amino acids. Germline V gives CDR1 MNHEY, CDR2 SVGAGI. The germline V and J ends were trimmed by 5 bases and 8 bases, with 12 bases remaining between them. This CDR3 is CASSPRPGEAFF. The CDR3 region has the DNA TGTGCCAGCAGTCCCCGGCCCGGGGAAGCTTTCTTT.

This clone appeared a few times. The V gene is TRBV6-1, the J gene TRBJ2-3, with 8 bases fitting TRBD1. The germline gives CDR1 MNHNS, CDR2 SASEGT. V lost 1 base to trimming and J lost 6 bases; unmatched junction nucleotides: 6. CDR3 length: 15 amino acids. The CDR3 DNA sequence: TGTGCCAGCAGTGAAGGAACAGGGGGTGGGGATACGCAGTATTTT. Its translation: CASSEGTGGGDTQYF.

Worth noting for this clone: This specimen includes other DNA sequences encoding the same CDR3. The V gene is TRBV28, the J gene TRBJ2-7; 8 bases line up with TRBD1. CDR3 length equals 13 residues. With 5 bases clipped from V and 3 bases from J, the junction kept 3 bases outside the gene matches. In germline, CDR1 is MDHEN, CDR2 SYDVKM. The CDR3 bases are TGTGCCAGCAGTCCAGGACAGGGCTACGAGCAGTACTTC. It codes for CASSPGQGYEQYF.

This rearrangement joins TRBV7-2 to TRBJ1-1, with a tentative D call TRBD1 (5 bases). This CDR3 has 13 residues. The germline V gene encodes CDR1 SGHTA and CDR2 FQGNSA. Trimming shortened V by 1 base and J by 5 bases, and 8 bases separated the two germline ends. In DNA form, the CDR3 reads TGTGCCAGCAGCTTAGGGTCAGGGACTGAAGCTTTCTTT. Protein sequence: CASSLGSGTEAFF. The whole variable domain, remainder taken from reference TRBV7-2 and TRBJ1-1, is GAGVSQSPSNKVTEKGKDVELRCDPISGHTALYWYRQSLGQGLEFLIYFQGNSAPDKSGLPSDRFSAERTGGSVSTLTIQRTQQEDSAVYLCASSLGSGTEAFFGQGTRLTVV.

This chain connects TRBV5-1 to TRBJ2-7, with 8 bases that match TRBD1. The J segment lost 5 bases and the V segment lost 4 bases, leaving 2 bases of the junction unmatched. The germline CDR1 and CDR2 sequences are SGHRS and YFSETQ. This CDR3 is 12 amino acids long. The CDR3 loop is CASSPDRDEQYF. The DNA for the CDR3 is TGCGCCAGCAGCCCGGACAGGGACGAGCAGTACTTC.

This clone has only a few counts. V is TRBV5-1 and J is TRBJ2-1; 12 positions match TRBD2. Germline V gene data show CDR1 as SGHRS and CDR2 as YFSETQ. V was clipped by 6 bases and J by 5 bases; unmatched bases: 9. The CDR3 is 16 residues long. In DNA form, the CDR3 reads TGCGCCAGCAACTGGGCTAGCGGGGGGGCCCACAATGAGCAGTTCTTC. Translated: CASNWASGGAHNEQFF.

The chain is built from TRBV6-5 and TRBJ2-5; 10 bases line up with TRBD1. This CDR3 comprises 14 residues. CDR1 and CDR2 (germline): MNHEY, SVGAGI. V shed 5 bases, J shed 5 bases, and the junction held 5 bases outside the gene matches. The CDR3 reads CASSRGQGLETQYF. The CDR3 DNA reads TGTGCCAGCAGTAGGGGACAGGGGCTTGAGACCCAGTACTTC.

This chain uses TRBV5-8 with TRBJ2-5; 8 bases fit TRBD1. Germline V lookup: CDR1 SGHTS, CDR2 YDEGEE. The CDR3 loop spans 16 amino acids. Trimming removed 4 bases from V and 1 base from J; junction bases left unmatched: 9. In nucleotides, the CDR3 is TGTGCCAGCAGCCCCGGGACAGGAATCATCCAAGAGACCCAGTACTTC. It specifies CASSPGTGIIQETQYF.

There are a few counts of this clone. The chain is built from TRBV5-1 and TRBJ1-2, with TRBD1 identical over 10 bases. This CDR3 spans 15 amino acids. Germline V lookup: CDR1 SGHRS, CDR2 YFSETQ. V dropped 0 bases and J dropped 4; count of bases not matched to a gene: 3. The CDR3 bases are TGCGCCAGCAGCTTGGGGGACAGGGGCGGCTATGGCTACACCTTC. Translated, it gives CASSLGDRGGYGYTF.

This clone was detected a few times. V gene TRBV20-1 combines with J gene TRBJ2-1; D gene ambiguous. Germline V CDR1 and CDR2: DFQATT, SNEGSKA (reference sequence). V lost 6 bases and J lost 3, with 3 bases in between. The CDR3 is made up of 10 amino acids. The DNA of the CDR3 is TGCAGTGCCATCTACAATGAGCAGTTCTTC. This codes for CSAIYNEQFF.

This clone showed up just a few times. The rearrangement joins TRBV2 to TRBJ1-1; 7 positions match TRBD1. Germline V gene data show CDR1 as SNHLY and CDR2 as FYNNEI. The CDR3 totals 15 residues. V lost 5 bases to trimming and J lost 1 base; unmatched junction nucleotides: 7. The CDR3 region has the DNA TGTGCCAGCAGTTTCCTCCGACAGGGGAACACTGAAGCTTTCTTT. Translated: CASSFLRQGNTEAFF. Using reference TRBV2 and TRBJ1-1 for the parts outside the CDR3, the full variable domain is EPEVTQTPSHQVTQMGQEVILRCVPISNHLYFYWYRQILGQKVEFLVSFYNNEISEKSEIFDDQFSVERPDGSNFTLKIRSTKLEDSAMYFCASSFLRQGNTEAFFGQGTRLTVV.

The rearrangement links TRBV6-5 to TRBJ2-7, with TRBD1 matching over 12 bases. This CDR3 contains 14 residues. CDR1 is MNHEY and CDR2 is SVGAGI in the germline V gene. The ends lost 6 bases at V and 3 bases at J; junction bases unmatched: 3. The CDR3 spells CASRGQGANYEQYF. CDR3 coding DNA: TGTGCCAGCAGGGGACAGGGGGCGAACTACGAGCAGTACTTC.

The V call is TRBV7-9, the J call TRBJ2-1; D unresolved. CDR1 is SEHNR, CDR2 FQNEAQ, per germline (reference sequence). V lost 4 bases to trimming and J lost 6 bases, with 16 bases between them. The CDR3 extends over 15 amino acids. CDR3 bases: TGTGCCAGCAGCTGGGCCCTACAACATATCAATGAGCAGTTCTTC. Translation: CASSWALQHINEQFF. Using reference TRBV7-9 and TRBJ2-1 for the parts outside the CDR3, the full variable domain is DTGVSQNPRHKITKRGQNVTFRCDPISEHNRLYWYRQTLGQGPEFLTYFQNEAQLEKSRLLSDRFSAERPKGSFSTLEIQRTEQGDSAMYLCASSWALQHINEQFFGPGTRLTVL.

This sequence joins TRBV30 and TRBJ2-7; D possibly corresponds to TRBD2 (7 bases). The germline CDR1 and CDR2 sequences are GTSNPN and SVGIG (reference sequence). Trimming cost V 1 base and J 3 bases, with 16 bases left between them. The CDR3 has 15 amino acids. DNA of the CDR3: TGTGCCTGGAGTGCAGGGAGGGGGTTATACTACGAGCAGTACTTC. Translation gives CAWSAGRGLYYEQYF.

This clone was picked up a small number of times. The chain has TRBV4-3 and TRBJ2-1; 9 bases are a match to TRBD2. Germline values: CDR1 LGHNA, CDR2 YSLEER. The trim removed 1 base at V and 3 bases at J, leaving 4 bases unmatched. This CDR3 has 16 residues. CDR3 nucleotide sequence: TGCGCCAGCAGCCAAGTAGCGGGAGCGGTCTACAATGAGCAGTTCTTC. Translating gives CASSQVAGAVYNEQFF.

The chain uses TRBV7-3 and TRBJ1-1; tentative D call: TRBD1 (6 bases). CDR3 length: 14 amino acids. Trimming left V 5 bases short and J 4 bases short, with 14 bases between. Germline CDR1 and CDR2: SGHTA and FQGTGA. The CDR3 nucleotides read TGTGCCAGCAGCGTATTACAGGGACCCACTGAAGCTTTCTTT. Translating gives CASSVLQGPTEAFF.

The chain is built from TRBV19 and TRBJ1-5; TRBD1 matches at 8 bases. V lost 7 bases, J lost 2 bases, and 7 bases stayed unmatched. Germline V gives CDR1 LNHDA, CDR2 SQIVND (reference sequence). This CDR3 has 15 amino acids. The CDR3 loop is CASNQGGQGNQPQHF. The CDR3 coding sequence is TGTGCCAGTAACCAAGGGGGACAGGGCAATCAGCCCCAGCATTTT. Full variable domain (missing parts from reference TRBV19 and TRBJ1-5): DGGITQSPKYLFRKEGQNVTLSCEQNLNHDAMYWYRQDPGQGLRLIYYSQIVNDFQKGDIAEGYSVSREKKESFPLTVTSAQKNPTAFYLCASNQGGQGNQPQHFGDGTRLSIL.

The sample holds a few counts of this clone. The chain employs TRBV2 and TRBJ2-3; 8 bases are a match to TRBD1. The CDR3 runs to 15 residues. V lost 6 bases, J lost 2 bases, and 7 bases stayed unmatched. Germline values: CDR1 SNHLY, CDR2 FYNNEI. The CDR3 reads CASSSDRGLTDTQYF. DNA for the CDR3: TGTGCCAGCAGCAGCGACAGGGGCCTCACAGATACGCAGTATTTT.

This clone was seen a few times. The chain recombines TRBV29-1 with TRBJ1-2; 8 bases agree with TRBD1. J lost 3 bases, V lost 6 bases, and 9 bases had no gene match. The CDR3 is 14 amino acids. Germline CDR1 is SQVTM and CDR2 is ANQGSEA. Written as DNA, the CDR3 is TGCAGCGTGGTGCAGGGGGCGCTTGACTATGGCTACACCTTC. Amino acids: CSVVQGALDYGYTF.